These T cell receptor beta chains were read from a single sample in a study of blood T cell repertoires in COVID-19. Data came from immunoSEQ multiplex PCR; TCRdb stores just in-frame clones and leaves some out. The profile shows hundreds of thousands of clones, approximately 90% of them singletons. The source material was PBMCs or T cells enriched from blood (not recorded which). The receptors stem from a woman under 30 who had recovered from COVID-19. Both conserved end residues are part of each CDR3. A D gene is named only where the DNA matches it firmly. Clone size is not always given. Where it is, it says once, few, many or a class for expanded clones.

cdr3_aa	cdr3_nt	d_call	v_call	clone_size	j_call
CASSPRGYTGELFF	TGTGCCAGCAGCCCGAGGGGGTACACCGGGGAGCTGTTTTTT	NA	TRBV11-3	NA	TRBJ2-2
CASKNLSWGTGDSTQHF	TGTGCCAGCAAAAACCTATCCTGGGGGACAGGGGATAGTACCCAGCATTTT	TRBD1	TRBV28	once	TRBJ1-5
CASSQNGGAGQPQHF	TGTGCCAGCAGCCAGAATGGGGGGGCGGGTCAGCCCCAGCATTTT	NA	TRBV7-2	NA	TRBJ1-5
CAWSVYRDRALRGSNQPQHF	TGTGCCTGGAGTGTATATCGGGACAGGGCTTTACGTGGGAGCAATCAGCCCCAGCATTTT	TRBD1	TRBV30	NA	TRBJ1-5
CASSSHEGGEQYF	TGTGCCAGCAGTTCCCACGAAGGCGGCGAGCAGTACTTC	NA	TRBV27	NA	TRBJ2-7
CASSEGEGVFYEQYF	TGTGCCAGCAGTGAAGGTGAGGGAGTATTCTACGAGCAGTACTTC	NA	TRBV6-1	NA	TRBJ2-7
CASSTEPGQGFRNYGYTF	TGTGCCAGTAGTACTGAGCCGGGACAGGGTTTTCGGAACTATGGCTACACCTTC	TRBD1	TRBV19	NA	TRBJ1-2
CASSLWMDSQETQYF	TGTGCCAGCAGTTTATGGATGGACAGCCAAGAGACCCAGTACTTC	NA	TRBV28	NA	TRBJ2-5
CATRTGDNQPQHF	TGTGCCACTAGGACAGGGGACAATCAGCCCCAGCATTTT	TRBD1	TRBV24-1	NA	TRBJ1-5
CASSRGGDLRNEQFF	TGTGCCAGCAGCCGTGGGGGGGACCTCCGCAATGAGCAGTTCTTC	TRBD2	TRBV7-3	NA	TRBJ2-1
CASSFGDQPQHF	TGTGCCAGCAGTTTCGGGGATCAGCCCCAGCATTTT	NA	TRBV12-3/TRBV12-4	NA	TRBJ1-5
CASSLREGGNEQYF	TGCGCCAGCAGCTTGCGAGAAGGGGGCAACGAGCAGTACTTC	TRBD1	TRBV5-1	NA	TRBJ2-7
CASSPRQGGGTGELFF	TGTGCCAGCAGCCCGCGACAGGGAGGAGGCACCGGGGAGCTGTTTTTT	NA	TRBV11-3	NA	TRBJ2-2
CASSRVAGASTDTQYF	TGTGCCAGCAGTCGGGTAGCGGGAGCTAGCACAGATACGCAGTATTTT	TRBD2	TRBV28	NA	TRBJ2-3
CASSLLPEALYEQYF	TGTGCCAGCAGCTTACTCCCAGAGGCGCTCTACGAGCAGTACTTC	NA	TRBV9	NA	TRBJ2-7
CASSVFRGDGGYTF	TGTGCCAGCAGTGTCTTCCGGGGGGACGGTGGCTACACCTTC	NA	TRBV2	NA	TRBJ1-2
CASSLEALAGSYEQYF	TGTGCCAGCAGCTTAGAGGCCCTAGCGGGCTCCTACGAGCAGTACTTC	TRBD2	TRBV7-8	NA	TRBJ2-7
CASSLLGRTDTQYF	TGCGCCAGCAGCTTGCTAGGTCGAACAGATACGCAGTATTTT	NA	TRBV5-1	NA	TRBJ2-3
CASRGTGVGYTF	TGTGCCAGCAGAGGGACAGGGGTTGGCTACACCTTC	TRBD1	TRBV28	NA	TRBJ1-2
CASSTDFSKHLNRGQVVRGYTF	TGTGCCAGCAGCACCGATTTTTCGAAGCATCTTAACCGGGGACAGGTGGTCCGGGGCTACACCTTC	NA	TRBV21-1	NA	TRBJ1-2
CASCDRGQPQHF	TGTGCCAGCTGTGACAGGGGACAGCCCCAGCATTTT	TRBD1	TRBV18	NA	TRBJ1-5
CASSGAPGETQYF	TGTGCCAGCAGTGGGGCCCCCGGAGAGACCCAGTACTTC	NA	TRBV2	many	TRBJ2-5
CASSPGTGAWRYTF	TGTGCCAGCAGTCCCGGGACAGGGGCTTGGCGCTACACCTTC	TRBD1	TRBV28	NA	TRBJ1-2
CASSPGGPGNSPLHF	TGTGCCAGCAGCCCGGGGGGGCCTGGGAATTCACCCCTCCACTTT	NA	TRBV7-2	NA	TRBJ1-6
CASRRGTRAEETQYF	TGTGCCAGCAGACGGGGGACTAGGGCCGAAGAGACCCAGTACTTC	TRBD2	TRBV27	NA	TRBJ2-5
CASSLIVSGGEQFF	TGTGCCAGCAGCTTAATCGTTAGCGGGGGTGAGCAGTTCTTC	TRBD2	TRBV7-3	medium-sized	TRBJ2-1
CASRETGGSYSTYEQYF	TGTGCCAGCAGAGAGACAGGGGGCTCCTATTCAACCTACGAGCAGTACTTC	TRBD1	TRBV25-1	NA	TRBJ2-7
CASLLEGGGTEAFF	TGTGCCAGCCTTCTGGAGGGGGGGGGCACTGAAGCTTTCTTT	NA	TRBV2	once	TRBJ1-1
CASSLTGSGYTF	TGTGCCAGCAGTCTTACAGGGTCTGGCTACACCTTC	NA	TRBV7-2	NA	TRBJ1-2
CASSLGGTGPGDTQYF	TGTGCCAGCAGCTTGGGGGGGACAGGGCCGGGAGATACGCAGTATTTT	TRBD1	TRBV11-3	NA	TRBJ2-3
CASSNAARTKQTQYF	TGTGCCAGCAGCAACGCTGCTAGGACTAAACAGACCCAGTACTTC	NA	TRBV5-5	NA	TRBJ2-5
CASSETGGRSPLHF	TGTGCCAGCAGTGAAACGGGAGGTCGGTCACCCCTCCACTTT	NA	TRBV2	NA	TRBJ1-6
CASSQVLSWYSQETQYF	TGTGCCAGCAGCCAAGTTCTCTCCTGGTACTCCCAAGAGACCCAGTACTTC	NA	TRBV14	NA	TRBJ2-5
CASSSGPHSGNTIYF	TGTGCCAGCAGTTCTGGGCCTCATTCTGGAAACACCATATATTTT	NA	TRBV27	NA	TRBJ1-3
CASSGGLAAFTDTQYF	TGTGCCAGCAGCGGAGGACTAGCGGCTTTCACAGATACGCAGTATTTT	TRBD2	TRBV5-6	once	TRBJ2-3
CASSFQGEYGYTF	TGTGCCAGCAGTTTCCAGGGGGAATATGGCTACACCTTC	TRBD1	TRBV28	NA	TRBJ1-2
CASSLEGGGAYEQYF	TGTGCCAGCAGCTTAGAGGGCGGGGGCGCGTACGAGCAGTACTTC	NA	TRBV7-8	NA	TRBJ2-7
CASSLWFGGRNQETQYF	TGTGCCAGCAGCTTATGGTTCGGGGGGCGGAACCAAGAGACCCAGTACTTC	NA	TRBV7-2	NA	TRBJ2-5
CASSESGLLAFF	TGTGCCAGCAGTGAATCTGGGCTTCTGGCTTTCTTT	NA	TRBV2	once	TRBJ1-1
CSVRQGKRQLGEKLFF	TGCAGCGTCAGACAGGGGAAGCGGCAGTTAGGTGAAAAACTGTTTTTT	TRBD1	TRBV29-1	NA	TRBJ1-4
CASSQDPLTSGRVGTDTQYF	TGCGCCAGCAGCCAAGATCCGTTGACTAGCGGGAGGGTAGGCACAGATACGCAGTATTTT	TRBD2	TRBV4-3	NA	TRBJ2-3
CASSFPGTASTDTQYF	TGTGCCAGCAGCTTCCCCGGGACAGCTAGCACAGATACGCAGTATTTT	TRBD1	TRBV7-2	NA	TRBJ2-3
CASSLETGTGYTF	TGTGCCAGCAGCTTGGAGACAGGGACTGGCTACACCTTC	TRBD1	TRBV5-4	NA	TRBJ1-2
CASSQARRTSGSETQYF	TGCGCCAGCAGCCAAGCCCGGAGGACTAGCGGTTCGGAGACCCAGTACTTC	TRBD2	TRBV4-3	NA	TRBJ2-5
CASSEAAGGPWNSGNTIYF	TGTGCCAGCAGTGAAGCGGCAGGGGGCCCCTGGAACTCTGGAAACACCATATATTTT	TRBD1	TRBV6-1	once	TRBJ1-3
CASSQLSRAGSYEQYF	TGTGCCAGCAGCCAACTCTCTCGTGCAGGGTCCTACGAGCAGTACTTC	NA	TRBV14	NA	TRBJ2-7
CASSQDGTGIYEQYF	TGTGCCAGCAGCCAAGACGGGACAGGGATTTACGAGCAGTACTTC	TRBD1	TRBV3-1/TRBV3-2	NA	TRBJ2-7
CASSQGRGGTGASPLHF	TGTGCCAGCAGCCAAGGGAGAGGGGGGACAGGGGCATCACCCCTCCACTTT	TRBD1	TRBV4-2	NA	TRBJ1-6
CASSLTGTANTEAFF	TGTGCCAGCAGCCTAACCGGGACAGCCAACACTGAAGCTTTCTTT	TRBD1	TRBV5-5	NA	TRBJ1-1
CASSQFNRGPLGEQYF	TGTGCCAGCAGCCAATTCAACAGGGGACCCCTCGGGGAGCAGTACTTC	TRBD1	TRBV16	NA	TRBJ2-7
CASSPRETQYF	TGTGCCAGCAGCCCCCGGGAGACCCAGTACTTC	NA	TRBV5-5	NA	TRBJ2-5
CASSYSVRDTEAFF	TGTGCCAGCAGTTACTCGGTTAGAGACACTGAAGCTTTCTTT	NA	TRBV6-5	NA	TRBJ1-1
CASRLTGEGYGYTF	TGTGCCAGCAGATTGACAGGGGAAGGCTATGGCTACACCTTC	TRBD1	TRBV27	NA	TRBJ1-2
CASSGERDRVNAEAFF	TGTGCCAGCAGTGGGGAGCGGGACAGGGTGAACGCTGAAGCTTTCTTT	TRBD1	TRBV6-1	once	TRBJ1-1
CASSIGLAGGNEQYF	TGTGCCAGCAGTATCGGACTAGCGGGAGGTAACGAGCAGTACTTC	TRBD2	TRBV27	NA	TRBJ2-7
CASSQGLIYGYTF	TGTGCCAGCAGCCAGGGACTGATCTATGGCTACACCTTC	NA	TRBV28	once	TRBJ1-2